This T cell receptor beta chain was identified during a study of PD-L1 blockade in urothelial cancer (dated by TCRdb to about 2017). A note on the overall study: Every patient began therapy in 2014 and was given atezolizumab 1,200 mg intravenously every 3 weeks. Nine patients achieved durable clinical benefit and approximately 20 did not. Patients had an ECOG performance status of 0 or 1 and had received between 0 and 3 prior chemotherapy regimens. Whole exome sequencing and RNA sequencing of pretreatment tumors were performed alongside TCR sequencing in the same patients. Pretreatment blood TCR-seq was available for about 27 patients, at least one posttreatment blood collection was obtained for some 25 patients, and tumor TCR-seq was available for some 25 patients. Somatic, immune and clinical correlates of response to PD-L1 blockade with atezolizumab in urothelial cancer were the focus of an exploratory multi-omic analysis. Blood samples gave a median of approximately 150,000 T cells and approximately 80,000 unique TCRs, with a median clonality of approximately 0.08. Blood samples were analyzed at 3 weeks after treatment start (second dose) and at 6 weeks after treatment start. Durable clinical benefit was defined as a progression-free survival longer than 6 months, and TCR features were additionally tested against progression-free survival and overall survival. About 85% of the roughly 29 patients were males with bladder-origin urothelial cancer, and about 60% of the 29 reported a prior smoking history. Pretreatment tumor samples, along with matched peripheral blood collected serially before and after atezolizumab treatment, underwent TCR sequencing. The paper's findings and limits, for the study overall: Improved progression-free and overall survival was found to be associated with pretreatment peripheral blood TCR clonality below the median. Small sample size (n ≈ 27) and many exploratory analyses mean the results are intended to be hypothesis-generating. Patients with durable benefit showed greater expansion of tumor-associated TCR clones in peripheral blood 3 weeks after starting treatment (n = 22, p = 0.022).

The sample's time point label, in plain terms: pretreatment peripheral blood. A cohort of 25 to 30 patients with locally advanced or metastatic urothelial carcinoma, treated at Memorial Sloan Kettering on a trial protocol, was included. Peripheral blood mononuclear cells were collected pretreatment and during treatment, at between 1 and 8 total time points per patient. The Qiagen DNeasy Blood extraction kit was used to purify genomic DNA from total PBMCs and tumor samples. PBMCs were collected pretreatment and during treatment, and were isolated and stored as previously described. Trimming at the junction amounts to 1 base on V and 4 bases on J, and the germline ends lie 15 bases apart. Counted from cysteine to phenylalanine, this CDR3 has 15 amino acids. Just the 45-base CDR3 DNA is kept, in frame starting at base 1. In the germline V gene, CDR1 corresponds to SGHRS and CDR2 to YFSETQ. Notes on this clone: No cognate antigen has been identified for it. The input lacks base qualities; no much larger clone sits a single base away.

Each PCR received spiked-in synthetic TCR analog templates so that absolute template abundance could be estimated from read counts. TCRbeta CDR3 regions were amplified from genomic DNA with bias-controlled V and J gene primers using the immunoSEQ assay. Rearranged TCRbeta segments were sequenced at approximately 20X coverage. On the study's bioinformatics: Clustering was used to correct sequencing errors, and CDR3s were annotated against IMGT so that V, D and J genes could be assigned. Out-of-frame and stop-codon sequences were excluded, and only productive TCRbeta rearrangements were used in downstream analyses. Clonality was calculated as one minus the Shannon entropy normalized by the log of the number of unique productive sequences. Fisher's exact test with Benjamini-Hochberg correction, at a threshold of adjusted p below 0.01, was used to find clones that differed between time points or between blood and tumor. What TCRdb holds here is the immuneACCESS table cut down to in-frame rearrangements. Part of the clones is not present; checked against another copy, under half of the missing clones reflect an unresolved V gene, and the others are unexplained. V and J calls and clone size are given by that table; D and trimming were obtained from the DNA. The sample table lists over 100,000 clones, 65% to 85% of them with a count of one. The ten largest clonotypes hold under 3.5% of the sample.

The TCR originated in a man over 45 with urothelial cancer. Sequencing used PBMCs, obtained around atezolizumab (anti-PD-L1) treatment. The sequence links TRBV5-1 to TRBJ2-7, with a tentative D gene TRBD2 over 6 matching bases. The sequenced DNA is TGCGCCAGCAGCTTGTCGGCAGGACTAAAATACGAGCAGTACTTC. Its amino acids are CASSLSAGLKYEQYF.